This T cell receptor (beta chain) was sequenced during a study of blood T cell repertoires in COVID-19. Source study methods: Nucleated cell number was recorded as an estimate derived from reference gene primer amplification. The data were produced by immunoSEQ multiplex PCR, yet TCRdb's version contains in-frame clones alone and is incomplete. V and J calls plus clone size are reproduced from that table; the DNA served to infer D and trimming. The sample lists approximately 230,000 clones; about nine tenths were seen once. The sequence came from a woman in her 30s with COVID-19, enrolled during active disease. The sequencing input was peripheral blood.

The CDR3 is CASSVAGRGNIQYF. Here the CDR3 DNA reads TGTGCCAGCAGCGTAGCCGGGAGAGGGAACATTCAGTACTTC. The chain links TRBV9 to TRBJ2-4; tentatively, D is TRBD2 (6 bases). Germline CDR1 and CDR2: SGDLS and YYNGEE. V was clipped by 0 bases and J by 7 bases, with 11 bases between them. The CDR3 runs to 14 residues. Variable domain in full (rest from reference TRBV9 and TRBJ2-4): DSGVTQTPKHLITATGQRVTLRCSPRSGDLSVYWYQQSLDQGLQFLIQYYNGEERAKGNILERFSAQQFPDLHSELNLSSLELGDSALYFCASSVAGRGNIQYFGAGTRLSVL.